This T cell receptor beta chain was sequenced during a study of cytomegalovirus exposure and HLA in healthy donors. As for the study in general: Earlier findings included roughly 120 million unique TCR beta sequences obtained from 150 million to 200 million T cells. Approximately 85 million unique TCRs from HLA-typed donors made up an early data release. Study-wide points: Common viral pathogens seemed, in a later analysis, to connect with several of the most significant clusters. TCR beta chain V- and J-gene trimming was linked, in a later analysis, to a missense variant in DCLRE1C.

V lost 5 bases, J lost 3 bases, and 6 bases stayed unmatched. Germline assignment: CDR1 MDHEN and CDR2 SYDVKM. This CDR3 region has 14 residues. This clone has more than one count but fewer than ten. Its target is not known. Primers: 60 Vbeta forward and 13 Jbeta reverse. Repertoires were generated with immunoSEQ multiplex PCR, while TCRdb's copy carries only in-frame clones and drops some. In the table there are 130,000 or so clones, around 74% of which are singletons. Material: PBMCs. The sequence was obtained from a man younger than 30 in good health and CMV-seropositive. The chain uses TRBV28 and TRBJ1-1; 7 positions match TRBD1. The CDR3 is CASSHPTGYTEAFF. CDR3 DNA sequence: TGTGCCAGCAGTCACCCGACAGGGTACACTGAAGCTTTCTTT.